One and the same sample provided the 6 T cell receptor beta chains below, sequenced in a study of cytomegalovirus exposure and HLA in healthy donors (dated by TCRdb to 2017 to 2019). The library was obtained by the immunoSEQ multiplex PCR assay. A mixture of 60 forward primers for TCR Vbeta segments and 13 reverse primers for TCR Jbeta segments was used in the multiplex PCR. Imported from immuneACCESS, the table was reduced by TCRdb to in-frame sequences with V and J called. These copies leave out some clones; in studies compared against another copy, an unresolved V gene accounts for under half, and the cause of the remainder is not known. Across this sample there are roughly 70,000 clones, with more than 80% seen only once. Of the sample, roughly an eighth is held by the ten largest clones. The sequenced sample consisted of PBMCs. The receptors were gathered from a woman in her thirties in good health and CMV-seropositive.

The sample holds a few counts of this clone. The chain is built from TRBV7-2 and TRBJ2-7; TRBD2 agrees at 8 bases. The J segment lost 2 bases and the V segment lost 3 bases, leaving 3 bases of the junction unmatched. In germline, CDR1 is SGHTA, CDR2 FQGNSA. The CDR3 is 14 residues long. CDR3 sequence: CASSLSGGAYEQYF. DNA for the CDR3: TGTGCCAGCAGCTTGTCGGGAGGGGCCTACGAGCAGTACTTC. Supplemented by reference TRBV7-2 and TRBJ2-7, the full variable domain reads GAGVSQSPSNKVTEKGKDVELRCDPISGHTALYWYRQSLGQGLEFLIYFQGNSAPDKSGLPSDRFSAERTGGSVSTLTIQRTQQEDSAVYLCASSLSGGAYEQYFGPGTRLTVT.

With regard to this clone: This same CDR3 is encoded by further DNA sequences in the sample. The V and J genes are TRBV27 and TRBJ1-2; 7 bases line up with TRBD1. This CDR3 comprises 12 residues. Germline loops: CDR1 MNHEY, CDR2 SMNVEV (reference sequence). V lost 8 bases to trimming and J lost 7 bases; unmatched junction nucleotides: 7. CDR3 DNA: TGTGCCAGCGGGCGCAGGGGGTCTGGCTACACCTTC. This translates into CASGRRGSGYTF.

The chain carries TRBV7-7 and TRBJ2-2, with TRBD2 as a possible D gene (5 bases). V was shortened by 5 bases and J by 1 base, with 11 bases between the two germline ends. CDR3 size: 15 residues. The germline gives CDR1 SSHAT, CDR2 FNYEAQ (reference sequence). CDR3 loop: CASSPTSLNTGELFF. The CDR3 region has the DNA TGTGCCAGCAGCCCAACTAGTTTGAACACCGGGGAGCTGTTTTTT.

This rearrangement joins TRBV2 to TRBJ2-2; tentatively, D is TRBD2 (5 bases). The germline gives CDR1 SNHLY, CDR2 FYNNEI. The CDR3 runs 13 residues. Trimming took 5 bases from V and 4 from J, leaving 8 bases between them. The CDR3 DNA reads TGTGCCAGCAGTACTAGAGGCACCGGGGAGCTGTTTTTT. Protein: CASSTRGTGELFF.

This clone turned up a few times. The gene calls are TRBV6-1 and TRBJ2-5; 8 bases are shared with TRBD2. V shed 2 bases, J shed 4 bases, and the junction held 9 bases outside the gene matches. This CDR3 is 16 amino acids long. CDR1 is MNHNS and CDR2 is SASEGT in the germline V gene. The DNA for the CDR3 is TGTGCCAGCAGTGAAAGCGGGAGAGGGGTGGTAGAGACCCAGTACTTC. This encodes CASSESGRGVVETQYF.

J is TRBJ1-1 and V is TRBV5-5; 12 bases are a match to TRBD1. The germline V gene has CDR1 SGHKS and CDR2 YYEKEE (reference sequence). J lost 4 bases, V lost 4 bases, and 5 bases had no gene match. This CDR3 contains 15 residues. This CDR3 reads CASSRGQGASTEAFF. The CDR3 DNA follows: TGTGCCAGCAGCCGGGGACAGGGGGCGAGCACTGAAGCTTTCTTT.